What follows are 3 T cell receptor beta chains derived from one specimen sequenced in a study of CD8+ T cells in alopecia areata. Treatment given: oral pan-JAK inhibitor, 5-10 mg twice daily. Following extraction, RNA underwent reverse transcription to cDNA, which served as the sequencing template. Measured with immunoSEQ multiplex PCR; TCRdb has only the in-frame clones, and not every one. Of about 160,000 clones listed, 50% to 70% are singletons. Sequencing was performed on CD4+ T cells sorted from blood, taken at week 4, from a patient treated with tofacitinib. The receptors originated from a human donor with alopecia areata.

This sequence joins TRBV2 and TRBJ2-5; D is perhaps TRBD2 (5 bases). V was trimmed by 1 base and J by 5 bases, leaving 5 bases between them. The CDR3 totals 12 residues. The V gene's germline CDR1 is SNHLY and CDR2 FYNNEI. The CDR3 loop is CASSEGEETQYF. CDR3 DNA: TGTGCCAGCAGTGAAGGGGAGGAGACCCAGTACTTC.

The chain employs TRBV5-4 and TRBJ1-2, with 7 bases aligning to TRBD1. The CDR3 sequence is 16 residues long. The ends lost 6 bases at V and 4 bases at J; junction bases unmatched: 15. Germline V gives CDR1 SGHNT, CDR2 YYREEE (reference sequence). CDR3 residues: CASTLVPGQSPYGYTF. The CDR3 region has the DNA TGTGCCAGCACCCTTGTGCCGGGACAGTCCCCCTATGGCTACACCTTC. Full variable domain (missing parts from reference TRBV5-4 and TRBJ1-2): ETGVTQSPTHLIKTRGQQVTLRCSSQSGHNTVSWYQQALGQGPQFIFQYYREEENGRGNFPPRFSGLQFPNYSSELNVNALELDDSALYLCASTLVPGQSPYGYTFGSGTRLTVV.

The chain has TRBV6-5 and TRBJ2-5; possible D gene TRBD1, 5 bases. Germline CDR1 is MNHEY and CDR2 is SVGAGI. The CDR3 totals 12 residues. The germline V and J ends were trimmed by 5 bases and 5 bases, with 9 bases remaining between them. CDR3 coding DNA: TGTGCCAGCAGTACAGGTTGGGAGACCCAGTACTTC. It yields the protein CASSTGWETQYF.